Sequencing of this T cell receptor beta chain was carried out in a study of molecular identifiers for immune sequencing clone quantification. Study as a whole: Replicate runs used RNA from roughly 20,000 or 100,000 naive CD8 cells, which was split five ways into aliquots, and four of those aliquots were then sequenced.

This clonotype was detected only a few times. The authors built bulk TCR libraries by previously described methods with listed TCR primers. TCRdb re-derived calls from the PCR reads in MiXCR, one entry per CDR3 protein. The data contain fewer than 350,000 distinct CDR3 sequences, about 21% of them singletons. In the sort, naive CD8 T cells were defined as CD8+CD4-CCR7+CD45RA+. Sequenced material: naive CD8+ T cells from blood, with Jurkat cell RNA spiked in. The sample's subset: FACS-sorted CD8+CD4-CCR7+CD45RA+ naive T cells. This receptor was identified in a human donor in good health. Some libraries in this study had Jurkat cell RNA spiked in.

CDR3 bases: TGTGCCAGCAGTACCGGGACAGGGGGCCAGGGGGGCTACACCTTC. As protein: CASSTGTGGQGGYTF. V usage is TRBV27 and J usage is TRBJ1-2; 12 nucleotides agree with TRBD1. Germline assignment: CDR1 MNHEY and CDR2 SMNVEV (reference sequence). The V and J ends lost 5 bases and 8 bases, in that order; junction bases with no gene match: 9. This CDR3 spans 15 amino acids.